This TCR beta chain is from a study of blood T cell repertoires in COVID-19. The overall study: Samples of COVID-19 (acute and convalescent) were obtained from the United States, Italy and Spain. PBMCs, B-cell-depleted T cells, or T cells were the source of the cDNA or gDNA that made up the material.

Source study methods: Nucleated cell number was recorded as an estimate derived from reference gene primer amplification. Using immunoSEQ multiplex PCR, the repertoire was profiled, and TCRdb retains in-frame clones only, with some absent. V, J and clone size reflect that table, while D and trimming were determined from the DNA. Here the sample spans under 250,000 clones, about 84% being singletons. Seattle patients were enrolled during active infection and followed longitudinally. The CDR3 is made up of 13 amino acids. Germline CDR1 SNHLY, CDR2 FYNNEI. Trimming left V 7 bases short and J 1 base short, with 10 bases between.

This receptor was obtained from a woman of 80 years or more with COVID-19, enrolled during active disease. The chain combines TRBV2 with TRBJ1-1, with D hard to call. Source material: peripheral blood. The chain's CDR3 is CASIAQANTEAFF. The CDR3 DNA reads as TGTGCCAGCATCGCTCAGGCGAACACTGAAGCTTTCTTT.